The clone carrying this T cell receptor beta chain was seen just once. The protocol was immunoSEQ multiplex PCR, while the TCRdb copy is restricted to in-frame clones and leaves out a portion. Altogether about 160,000 clones are present, about 90% being singletons, with the ten largest covering approximately 4.8%. The CDR3 spans 15 residues. CDR1 MNHEY and CDR2 SMNVEV come from the germline V gene (reference sequence). J gave up 7 bases and V 2 bases, and 5 bases lay outside the gene matches. The entry originates in a study of blood T cell repertoires in COVID-19. Study overall: Nucleic acid was either cDNA or gDNA, and it came from T cells, B-cell-depleted T cells, or PBMCs.

This receptor was obtained from a man aged 30 to 39 with COVID-19, enrolled during active disease. The genes are TRBV27 and TRBJ1-6; 7 positions agree with TRBD1. The sequenced sample consisted of peripheral blood. The CDR3 nucleotides are TGTGCCAGCAGTTTAGCCGGGACAGTAAATTCACCCCTCCACTTT. It is translated as CASSLAGTVNSPLHF.